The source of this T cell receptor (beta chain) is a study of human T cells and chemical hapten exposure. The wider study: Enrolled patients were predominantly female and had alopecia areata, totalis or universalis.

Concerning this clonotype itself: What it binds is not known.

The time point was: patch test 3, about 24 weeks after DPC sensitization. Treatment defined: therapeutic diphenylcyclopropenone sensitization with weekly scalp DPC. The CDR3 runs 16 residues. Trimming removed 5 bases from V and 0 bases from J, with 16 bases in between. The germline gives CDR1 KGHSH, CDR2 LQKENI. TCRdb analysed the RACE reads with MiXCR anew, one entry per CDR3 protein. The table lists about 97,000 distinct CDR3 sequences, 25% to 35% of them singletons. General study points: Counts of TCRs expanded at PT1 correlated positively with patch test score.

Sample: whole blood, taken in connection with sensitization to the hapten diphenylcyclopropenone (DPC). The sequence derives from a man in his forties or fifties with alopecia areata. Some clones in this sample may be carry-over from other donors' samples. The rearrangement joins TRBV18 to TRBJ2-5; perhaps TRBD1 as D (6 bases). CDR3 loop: CASSAGTSAYQETQYF. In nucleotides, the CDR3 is TGTGCCAGCTCAGCCGGGACATCCGCGTACCAAGAGACCCAGTACTTC.